Sequencing of this T cell receptor beta chain was carried out in a study of T-cell reconstitution after alpha-beta-depleted transplantation in children. Unique molecular identifiers featured in how the TCRbeta library was prepared. One entry per CDR3 protein results from TCRdb running MiXCR on the PCR reads. The repertoire holds about 310,000 distinct CDR3 sequences, with approximately 20% as singletons. Study-level findings and limits: From newly produced T cells came most of the T-cell counts and diversity one year after transplant. Several hundred expanded graft clones reportedly gave rise to the alpha-beta T cells present about two months after transplant. The study traced high day-60 TCRbeta diversity in some patients to surviving recipient T cells and thymic progenitors.

Looked up from germline, CDR1 is MGHRA and CDR2 is YSYEKL. The V gene end was trimmed by 4 bases and the J gene end by 4 bases; junction bases not matched to a gene: 12. There are 17 residues in the CDR3. Note on this clonotype: The target antigen is unknown.

The TCR sequence derives from a male patient younger than 18 who had a stem cell transplant for acute lymphoblastic leukemia, so the T cells may come from the graft donor. Sequencing used PBMCs, mostly from graft donor cells, obtained 180 days after TCRalphabeta/CD19-depleted stem cell transplant. V usage is TRBV4-1 and J usage is TRBJ2-3, with 9 bases aligning to TRBD1. CDR3 region: CASSPTNTGGASDTQYF. The CDR3 DNA follows: TGCGCCAGCAGCCCGACTAATACAGGGGGCGCATCAGATACGCAGTATTTT.